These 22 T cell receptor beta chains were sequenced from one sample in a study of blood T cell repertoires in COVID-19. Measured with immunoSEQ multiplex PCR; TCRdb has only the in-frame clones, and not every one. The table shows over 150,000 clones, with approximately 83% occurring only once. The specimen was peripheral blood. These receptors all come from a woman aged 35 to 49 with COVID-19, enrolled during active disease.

The CDR3 is CSVEGQNYGYTF. CDR3 nucleotide sequence: TGCAGCGTTGAAGGGCAGAACTATGGCTACACCTTC. The V gene is TRBV29-1, the J gene TRBJ1-2; D not resolved. Germline CDR1 reads SQVTM; CDR2 reads ANQGSEA. V was clipped by 1 base and J by 2 bases, with 5 bases between them. This CDR3 spans 12 amino acids.

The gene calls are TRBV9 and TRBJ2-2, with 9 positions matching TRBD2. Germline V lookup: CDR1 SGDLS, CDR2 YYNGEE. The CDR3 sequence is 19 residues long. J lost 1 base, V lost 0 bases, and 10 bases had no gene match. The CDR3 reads CASSVAPTWRGGNTGELFF. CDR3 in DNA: TGTGCCAGCAGCGTAGCACCCACCTGGCGGGGGGGGAACACCGGGGAGCTGTTTTTT.

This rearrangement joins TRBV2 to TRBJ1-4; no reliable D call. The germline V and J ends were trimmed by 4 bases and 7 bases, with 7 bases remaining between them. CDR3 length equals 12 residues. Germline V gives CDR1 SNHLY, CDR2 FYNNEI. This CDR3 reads CASSALFEKLFF. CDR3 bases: TGTGCCAGCAGTGCCCTCTTTGAAAAACTGTTTTTT.

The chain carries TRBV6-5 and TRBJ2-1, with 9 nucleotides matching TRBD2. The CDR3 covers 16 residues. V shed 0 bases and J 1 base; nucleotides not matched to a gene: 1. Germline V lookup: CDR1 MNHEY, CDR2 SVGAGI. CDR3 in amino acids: CASSYSSGGSYNEQFF. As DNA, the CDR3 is TGTGCCAGCAGTTACTCAAGCGGGGGGTCCTACAATGAGCAGTTCTTC.

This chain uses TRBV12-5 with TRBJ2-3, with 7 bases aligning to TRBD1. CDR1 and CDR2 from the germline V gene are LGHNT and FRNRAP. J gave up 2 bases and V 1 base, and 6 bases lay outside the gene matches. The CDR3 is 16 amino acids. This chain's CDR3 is CASGLGDSQITDTQYF. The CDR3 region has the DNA TGTGCTAGTGGTTTGGGGGACAGTCAAATCACAGATACGCAGTATTTT.

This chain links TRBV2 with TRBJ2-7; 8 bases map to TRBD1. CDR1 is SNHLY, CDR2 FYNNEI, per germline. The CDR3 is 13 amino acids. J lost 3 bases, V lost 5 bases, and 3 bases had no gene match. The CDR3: CASSTGQGYEQYF. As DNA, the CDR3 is TGTGCCAGCAGTACCGGACAGGGCTACGAGCAGTACTTC.

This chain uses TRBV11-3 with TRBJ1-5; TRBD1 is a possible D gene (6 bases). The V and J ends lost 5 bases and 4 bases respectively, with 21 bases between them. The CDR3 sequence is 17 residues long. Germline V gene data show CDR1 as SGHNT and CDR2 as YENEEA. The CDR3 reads CASSQVRQDSPNQPQHF. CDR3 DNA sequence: TGTGCCAGCAGCCAGGTTAGGCAGGACAGTCCAAATCAGCCCCAGCATTTT.

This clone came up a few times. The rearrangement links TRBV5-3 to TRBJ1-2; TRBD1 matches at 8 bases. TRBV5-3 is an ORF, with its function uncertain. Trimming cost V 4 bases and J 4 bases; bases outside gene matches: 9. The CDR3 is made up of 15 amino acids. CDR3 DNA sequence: TGTGCCAGAAGCCTTCGGACAGGGAGGCGCTATGGCTACACCTTC. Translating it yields CARSLRTGRRYGYTF.

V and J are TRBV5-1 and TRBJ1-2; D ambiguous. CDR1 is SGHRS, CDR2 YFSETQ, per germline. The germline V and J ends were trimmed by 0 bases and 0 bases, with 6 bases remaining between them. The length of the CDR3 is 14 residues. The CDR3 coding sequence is TGCGCCAGCAGCTTGGAGTCAGCTAACTATGGCTACACCTTC. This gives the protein CASSLESANYGYTF.

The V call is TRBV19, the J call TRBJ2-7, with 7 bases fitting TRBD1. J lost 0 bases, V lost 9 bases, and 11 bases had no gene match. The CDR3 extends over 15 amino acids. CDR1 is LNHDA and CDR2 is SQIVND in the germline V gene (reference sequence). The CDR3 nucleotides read TGTGCCAGCCGACAGGGACCAACCACCTCCTACGAGCAGTACTTC. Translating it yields CASRQGPTTSYEQYF.

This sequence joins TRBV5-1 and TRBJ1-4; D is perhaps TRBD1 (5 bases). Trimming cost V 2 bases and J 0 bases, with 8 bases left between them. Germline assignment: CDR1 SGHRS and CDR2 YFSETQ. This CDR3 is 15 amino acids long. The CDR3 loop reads CASSFSGTTNEKLFF. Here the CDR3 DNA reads TGCGCCAGCAGCTTCTCAGGGACAACTAATGAAAAACTGTTTTTT.

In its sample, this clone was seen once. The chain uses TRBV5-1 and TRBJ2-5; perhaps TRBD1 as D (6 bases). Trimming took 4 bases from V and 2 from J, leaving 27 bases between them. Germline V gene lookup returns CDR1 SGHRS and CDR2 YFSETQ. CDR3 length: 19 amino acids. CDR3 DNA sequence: TGCGCCAGCAGCCGGTCAGGGTTAGTCGGGGACAATGGGCAAGAGACCCAGTACTTC. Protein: CASSRSGLVGDNGQETQYF.

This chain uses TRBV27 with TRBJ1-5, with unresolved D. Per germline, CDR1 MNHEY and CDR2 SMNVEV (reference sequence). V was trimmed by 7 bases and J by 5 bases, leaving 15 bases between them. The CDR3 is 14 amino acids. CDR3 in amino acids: CASKPGGPDQPQHF. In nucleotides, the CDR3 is TGTGCCAGCAAACCAGGTGGTCCTGATCAGCCCCAGCATTTT.

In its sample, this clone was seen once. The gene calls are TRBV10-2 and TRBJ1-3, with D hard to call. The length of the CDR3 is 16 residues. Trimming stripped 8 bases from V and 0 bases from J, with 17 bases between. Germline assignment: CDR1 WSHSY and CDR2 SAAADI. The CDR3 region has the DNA TGCGCCAGCCATCGGGAAGAGGAGATCTCTGGAAACACCATATATTTT. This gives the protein CASHREEEISGNTIYF.

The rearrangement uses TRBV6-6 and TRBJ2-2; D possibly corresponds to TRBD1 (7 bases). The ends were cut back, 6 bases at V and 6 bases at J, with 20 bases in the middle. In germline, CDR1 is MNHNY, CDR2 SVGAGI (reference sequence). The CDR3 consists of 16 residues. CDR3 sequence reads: CASSRGAGPRAGELFF. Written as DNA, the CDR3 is TGTGCCAGCAGCAGGGGGGCAGGTCCGAGGGCCGGGGAGCTGTTTTTT.

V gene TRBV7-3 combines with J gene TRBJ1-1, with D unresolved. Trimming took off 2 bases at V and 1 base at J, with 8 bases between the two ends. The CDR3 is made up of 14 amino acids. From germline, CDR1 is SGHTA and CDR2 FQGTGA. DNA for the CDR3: TGTGCCAGCAGCTTAGTGCATAGGAACACTGAAGCTTTCTTT. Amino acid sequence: CASSLVHRNTEAFF. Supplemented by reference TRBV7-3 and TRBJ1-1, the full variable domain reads GAGVSQTPSNKVTEKGKYVELRCDPISGHTALYWYRQSLGQGPEFLIYFQGTGAADDSGLPNDRFFAVRPEGSVSTLKIQRTERGDSAVYLCASSLVHRNTEAFFGQGTRLTVV.

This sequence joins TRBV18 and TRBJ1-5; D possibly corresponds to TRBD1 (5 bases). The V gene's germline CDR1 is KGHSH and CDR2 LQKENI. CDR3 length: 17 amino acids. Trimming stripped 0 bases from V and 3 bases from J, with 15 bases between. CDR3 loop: CASSPPWGGGDNQPQHF. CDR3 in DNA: TGTGCCAGCTCACCACCGTGGGGCGGGGGAGACAATCAGCCCCAGCATTTT.

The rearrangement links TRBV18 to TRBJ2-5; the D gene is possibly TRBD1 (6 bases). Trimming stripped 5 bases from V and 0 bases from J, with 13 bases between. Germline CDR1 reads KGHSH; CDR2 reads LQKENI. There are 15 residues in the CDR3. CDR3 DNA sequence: TGTGCCAGCTCAAGCTCGCAGGGGTACCAAGAGACCCAGTACTTC. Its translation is CASSSSQGYQETQYF.

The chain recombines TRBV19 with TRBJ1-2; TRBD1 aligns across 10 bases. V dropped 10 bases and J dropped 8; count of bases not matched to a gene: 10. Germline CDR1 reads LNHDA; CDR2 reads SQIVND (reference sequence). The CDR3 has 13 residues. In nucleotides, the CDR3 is TGTGCCATCCAACGACAGGGGGCGCGCGGCTACACCTTC. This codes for CAIQRQGARGYTF.

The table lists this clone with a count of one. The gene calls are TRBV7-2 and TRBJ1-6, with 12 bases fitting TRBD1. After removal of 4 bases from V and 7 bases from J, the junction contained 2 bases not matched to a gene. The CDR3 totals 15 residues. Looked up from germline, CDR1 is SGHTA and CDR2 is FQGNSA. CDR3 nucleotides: TGTGCCAGCAGCTCGGGACAGGGGGCGAATTCACCCCTCCACTTT. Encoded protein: CASSSGQGANSPLHF.

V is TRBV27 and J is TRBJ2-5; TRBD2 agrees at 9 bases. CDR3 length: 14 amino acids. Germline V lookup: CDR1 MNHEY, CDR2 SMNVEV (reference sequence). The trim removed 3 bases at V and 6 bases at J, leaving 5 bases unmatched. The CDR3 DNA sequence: TGTGCCAGCAGTTTTGTGCGGGAGGGGAAGACCCAGTACTTC. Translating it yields CASSFVREGKTQYF.

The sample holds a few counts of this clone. The CDR3 nucleotides are TGTGCCAGCAGTGAAGTCCCAGGGGCTAATGAAAAACTGTTTTTT. Translation: CASSEVPGANEKLFF. The chain recombines TRBV6-1 with TRBJ1-4; D may be TRBD1 (6 bases). Trimming pared 1 base from V and 3 bases from J, leaving 9 bases between. CDR3 length equals 15 residues. Germline loops: CDR1 MNHNS, CDR2 SASEGT.